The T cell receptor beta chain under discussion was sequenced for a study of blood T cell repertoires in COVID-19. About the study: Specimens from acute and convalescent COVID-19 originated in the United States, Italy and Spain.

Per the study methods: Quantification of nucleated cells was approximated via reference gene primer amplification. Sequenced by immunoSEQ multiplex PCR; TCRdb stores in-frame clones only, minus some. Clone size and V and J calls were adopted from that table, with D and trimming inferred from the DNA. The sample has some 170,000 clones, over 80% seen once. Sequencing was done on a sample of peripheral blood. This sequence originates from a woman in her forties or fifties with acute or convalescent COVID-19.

In DNA form, the CDR3 reads TGCGCCAGCAGCAACGGGGGGAGCAATCAGCCCCAGCATTTT. Amino acid sequence: CASSNGGSNQPQHF. The chain links TRBV5-1 to TRBJ1-5; tentatively, D is TRBD1 (5 bases). The germline CDR1 and CDR2 sequences are SGHRS and YFSETQ. V was trimmed by 4 bases and J by 1 base, leaving 9 bases between them. This CDR3 comprises 14 residues.